This T cell receptor beta chain was sequenced in a study of T-cell reconstitution after alpha-beta-depleted transplantation in children. The study's findings and limits: The authors attributed T-cell counts and diversity one year after transplant mostly to newly produced T cells. The origin of alpha-beta T cells about two months after transplant was reportedly several hundred expanded graft clones. The origin of high day-60 TCRbeta diversity in some patients lay in surviving recipient T cells and thymic progenitors.

As for this clonotype: Its antigen is not identified.

Molecular barcoding with unique molecular identifiers was used for the TCRbeta library. TCRdb reprocessed the PCR reads with MiXCR, giving one entry per CDR3 protein. The repertoire has just over 950,000 distinct CDR3 sequences, about 29% of them found once; the top ten carry roughly 31%. The CDR3 runs to 18 residues. The germline CDR1 and CDR2 sequences are LGHDT and YNNKEL (reference sequence). V was shortened by 0 bases and J by 2 bases, with 19 bases between the two germline ends. The chain couples TRBV3-1 to TRBJ1-1, with D perhaps matching TRBD1 (5 bases). The TCR comes from a boy younger than two who had a stem cell transplant for SCID, so the T cells may come from the graft donor. The source material was PBMCs, mostly from graft donor cells, sampled 360 days after TCRalphabeta/CD19-depleted stem cell transplant. The CDR3 DNA follows: TGTGCCAGCAGCCAAGATCATAGGAGGGGCGCTGAAAACACTGAAGCTTTCTTT. Translated, it gives CASSQDHRRGAENTEAFF.